This TCR beta chain is drawn from a study of PD-L1 blockade in urothelial cancer. Time point of the sample: peripheral blood 6 weeks after treatment start. By sample fraction, this clone is medium-sized. The CDR3 totals 12 residues. Germline assignment: CDR1 ENHRY and CDR2 SYGVKD. After removal of 4 bases from V and 9 bases from J, the junction contained 6 bases not matched to a gene. Assay: immunoSEQ multiplex PCR; the TCRdb copy retains only in-frame clones and omits some. This table has about 39,000 clones, approximately 80% appearing once. This clonotype originated in a man between 35 and 55 years old with urothelial cancer. Material: PBMCs, obtained around atezolizumab (anti-PD-L1) treatment. V is TRBV10-3 and J is TRBJ2-7, with 7 bases aligning to TRBD1. The CDR3 bases are TGTGCCATCAGTGGCACAGGGGATGCGCAGTACTTC. Amino acids: CAISGTGDAQYF.